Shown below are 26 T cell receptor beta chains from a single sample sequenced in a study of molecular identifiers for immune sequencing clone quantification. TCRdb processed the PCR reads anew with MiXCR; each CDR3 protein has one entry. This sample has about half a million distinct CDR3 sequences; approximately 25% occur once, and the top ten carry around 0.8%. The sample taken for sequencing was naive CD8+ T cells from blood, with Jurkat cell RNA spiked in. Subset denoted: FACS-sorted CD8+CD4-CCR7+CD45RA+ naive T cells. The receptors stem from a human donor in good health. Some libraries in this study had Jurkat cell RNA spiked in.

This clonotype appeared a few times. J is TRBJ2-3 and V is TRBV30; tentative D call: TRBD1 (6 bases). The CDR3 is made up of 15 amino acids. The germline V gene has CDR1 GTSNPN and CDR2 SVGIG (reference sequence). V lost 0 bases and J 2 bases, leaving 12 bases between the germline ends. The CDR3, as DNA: TGTGCCTGGAGTGTTATACAGGGACCCACAGATACGCAGTATTTT. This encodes CAWSVIQGPTDTQYF.

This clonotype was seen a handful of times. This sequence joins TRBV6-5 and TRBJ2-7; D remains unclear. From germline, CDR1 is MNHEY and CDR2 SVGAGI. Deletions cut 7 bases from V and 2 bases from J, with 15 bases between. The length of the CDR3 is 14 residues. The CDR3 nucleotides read TGTGCCAGCAACCCTAGGAGCGCCGCCTACGAGCAGTACTTC. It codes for CASNPRSAAYEQYF.

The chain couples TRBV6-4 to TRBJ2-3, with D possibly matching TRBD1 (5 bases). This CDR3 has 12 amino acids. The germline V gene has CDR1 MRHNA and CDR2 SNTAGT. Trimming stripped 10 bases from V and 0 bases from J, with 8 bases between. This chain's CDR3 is CATQGSTDTQYF. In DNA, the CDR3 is TGTGCCACCCAGGGAAGCACAGATACGCAGTATTTT.

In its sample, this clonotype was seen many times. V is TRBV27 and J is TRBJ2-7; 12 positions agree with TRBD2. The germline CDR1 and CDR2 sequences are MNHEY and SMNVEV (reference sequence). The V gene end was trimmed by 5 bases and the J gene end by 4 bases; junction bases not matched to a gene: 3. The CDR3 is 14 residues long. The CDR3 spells CASSDGTSGYEQYF. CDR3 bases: TGTGCCAGCAGTGACGGGACTAGCGGGTACGAGCAGTACTTC.

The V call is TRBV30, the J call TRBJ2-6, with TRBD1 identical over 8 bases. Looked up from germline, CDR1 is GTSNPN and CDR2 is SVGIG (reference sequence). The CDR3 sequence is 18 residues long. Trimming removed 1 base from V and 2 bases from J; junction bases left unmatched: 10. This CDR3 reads CAWSGWQGAPPGANVLTF. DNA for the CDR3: TGTGCCTGGAGTGGATGGCAGGGGGCGCCACCTGGGGCCAACGTCCTGACTTTC. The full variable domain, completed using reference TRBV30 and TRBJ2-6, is SQTIHQWPATLVQPVGSPLSLECTVEGTSNPNLYWYRQAAGRGLQLLFYSVGIGQISSEVPQNLSASRPQDRQFILSSKKLLLSDSGFYLCAWSGWQGAPPGANVLTFGAGSRLTVL.

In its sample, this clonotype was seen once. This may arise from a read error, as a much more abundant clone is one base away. CDR3 nucleotide sequence: TGTGCCAGCAGCCAAGGGGGGCAGCCCTACGAGCGGTACTTC. It specifies CASSQGGQPYERYF. This chain connects TRBV14 to TRBJ2-7; D possibly corresponds to TRBD1 (6 bases). This CDR3 has 14 residues. Germline-derived CDR1 and CDR2 are SGHDN and FVKESK.

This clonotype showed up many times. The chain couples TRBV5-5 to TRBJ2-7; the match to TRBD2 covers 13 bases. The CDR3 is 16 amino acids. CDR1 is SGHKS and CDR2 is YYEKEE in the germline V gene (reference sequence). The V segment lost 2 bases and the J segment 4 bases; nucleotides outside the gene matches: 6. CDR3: CASSFGLAGVRYEQYF. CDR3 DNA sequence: TGTGCCAGCAGCTTTGGACTAGCGGGAGTGCGGTACGAGCAGTACTTC.

Here the CDR3 DNA reads TGTGCCAGCAGTGAAAACCGGGGGGGGAATCAGCCCCAGCATTTT. Its translation is CASSENRGGNQPQHF. The chain combines TRBV2 with TRBJ1-5, with D perhaps TRBD1 (5 bases). This CDR3 contains 15 residues. Trimming pared 2 bases from V and 4 bases from J, leaving 12 bases between. Germline V gene lookup returns CDR1 SNHLY and CDR2 FYNNEI.

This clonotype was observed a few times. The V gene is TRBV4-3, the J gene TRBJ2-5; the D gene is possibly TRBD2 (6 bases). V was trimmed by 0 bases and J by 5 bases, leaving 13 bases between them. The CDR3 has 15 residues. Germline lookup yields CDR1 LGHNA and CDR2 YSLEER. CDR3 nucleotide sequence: TGCGCCAGCAGCCAAGACGCTTGGGGGGTTGAGACCCAGTACTTC. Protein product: CASSQDAWGVETQYF.

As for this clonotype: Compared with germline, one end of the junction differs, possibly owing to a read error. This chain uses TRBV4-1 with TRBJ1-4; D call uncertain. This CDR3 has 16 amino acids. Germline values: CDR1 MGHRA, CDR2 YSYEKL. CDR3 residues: CARSQAHPGTNEKLFF. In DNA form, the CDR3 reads TGCGCCCGCAGCCAAGCCCACCCAGGTACAAATGAAAAACTGTTTTTT.

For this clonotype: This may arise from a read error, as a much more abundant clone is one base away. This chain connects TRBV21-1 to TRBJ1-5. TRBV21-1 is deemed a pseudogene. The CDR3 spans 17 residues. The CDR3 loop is CASSKAQDFWVNQPQHF. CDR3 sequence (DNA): TGTGCCAGCAGCAAAGCCCAGGACTTCTGGGTTAATCAGCCCCAGCATTTT.

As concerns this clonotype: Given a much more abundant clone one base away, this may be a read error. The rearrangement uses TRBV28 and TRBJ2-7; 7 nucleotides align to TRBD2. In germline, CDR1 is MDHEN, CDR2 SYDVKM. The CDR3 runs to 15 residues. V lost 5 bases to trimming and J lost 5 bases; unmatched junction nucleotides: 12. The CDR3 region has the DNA TGTGCCAGCAGTCCCGGACTAGTGGGAGCCCACGAGCAGTACTTC. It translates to CASSPGLVGAHEQYF.

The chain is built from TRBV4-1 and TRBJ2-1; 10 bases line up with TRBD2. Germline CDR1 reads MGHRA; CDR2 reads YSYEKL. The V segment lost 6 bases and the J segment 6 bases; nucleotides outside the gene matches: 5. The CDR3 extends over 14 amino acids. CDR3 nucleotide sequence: TGCGCCAGCAGAAGCGGGGGGGCCGCCAATGAGCAGTTCTTC. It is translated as CASRSGGAANEQFF.

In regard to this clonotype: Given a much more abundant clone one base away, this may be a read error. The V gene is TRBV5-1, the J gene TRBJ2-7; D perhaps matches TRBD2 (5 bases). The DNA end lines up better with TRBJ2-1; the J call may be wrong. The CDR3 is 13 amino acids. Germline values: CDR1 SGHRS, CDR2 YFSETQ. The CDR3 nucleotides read TGCGCCAGCAGCTTGGTGGATCCGGGGGAGCAGTTCTTC. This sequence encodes CASSLVDPGEQFF.

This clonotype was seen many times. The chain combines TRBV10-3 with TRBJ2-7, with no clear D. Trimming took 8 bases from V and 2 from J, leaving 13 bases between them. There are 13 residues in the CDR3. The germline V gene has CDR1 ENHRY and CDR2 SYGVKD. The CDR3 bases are TGTGCCATCGCGACCCTGGGCCCCTACGAGCAGTACTTC. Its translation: CAIATLGPYEQYF.

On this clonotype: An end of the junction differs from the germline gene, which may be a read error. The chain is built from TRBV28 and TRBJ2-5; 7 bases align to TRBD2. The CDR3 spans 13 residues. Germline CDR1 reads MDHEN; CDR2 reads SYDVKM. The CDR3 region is CASSFTSVEIQYF. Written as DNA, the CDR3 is TGTGCCAGCAGTTTTACTAGCGTTGAGATCCAGTACTTC.

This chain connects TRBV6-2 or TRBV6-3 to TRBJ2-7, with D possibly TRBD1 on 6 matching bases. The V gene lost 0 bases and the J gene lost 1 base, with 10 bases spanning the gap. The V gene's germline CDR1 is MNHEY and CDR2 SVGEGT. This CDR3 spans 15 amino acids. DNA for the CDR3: TGTGCCAGCAGTTACTCGATAGGACAGTCCTACGAGCAGTACTTC. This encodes CASSYSIGQSYEQYF.

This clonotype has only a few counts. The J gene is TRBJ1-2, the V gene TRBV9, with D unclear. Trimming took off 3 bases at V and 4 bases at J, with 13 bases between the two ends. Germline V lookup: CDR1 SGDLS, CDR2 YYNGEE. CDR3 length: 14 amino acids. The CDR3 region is CASSEETAPYGYTF. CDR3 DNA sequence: TGTGCCAGCAGCGAGGAGACGGCCCCCTATGGCTACACCTTC.

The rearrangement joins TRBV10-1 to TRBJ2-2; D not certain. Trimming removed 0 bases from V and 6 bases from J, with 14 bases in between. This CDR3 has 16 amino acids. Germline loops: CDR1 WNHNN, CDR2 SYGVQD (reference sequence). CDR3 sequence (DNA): TGCGCCAGCAGTGAGTCGCGGATACATTCGCCCGGGGAGCTGTTTTTT. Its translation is CASSESRIHSPGELFF.

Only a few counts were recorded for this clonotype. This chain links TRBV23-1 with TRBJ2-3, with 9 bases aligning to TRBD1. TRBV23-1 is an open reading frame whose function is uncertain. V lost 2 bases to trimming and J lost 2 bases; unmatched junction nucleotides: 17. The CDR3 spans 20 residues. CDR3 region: CASSQTVLVQGANDTDTQYF. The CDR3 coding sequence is TGCGCCAGCAGTCAAACAGTGTTGGTACAGGGGGCGAATGACACAGATACGCAGTATTTT.

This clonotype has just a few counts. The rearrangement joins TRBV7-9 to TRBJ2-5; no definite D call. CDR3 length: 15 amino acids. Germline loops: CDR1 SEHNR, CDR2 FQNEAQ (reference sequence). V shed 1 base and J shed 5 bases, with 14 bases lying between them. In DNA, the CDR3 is TGTGCCAGCAGCTTAGTCGGAGCTCCGGAGGAGACCCAGTACTTC. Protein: CASSLVGAPEETQYF.

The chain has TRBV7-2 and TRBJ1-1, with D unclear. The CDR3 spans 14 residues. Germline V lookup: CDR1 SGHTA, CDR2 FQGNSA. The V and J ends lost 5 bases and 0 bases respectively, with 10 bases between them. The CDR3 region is CASSPYGVNTEAFF. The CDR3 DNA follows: TGTGCCAGCAGCCCATACGGAGTGAACACTGAAGCTTTCTTT.

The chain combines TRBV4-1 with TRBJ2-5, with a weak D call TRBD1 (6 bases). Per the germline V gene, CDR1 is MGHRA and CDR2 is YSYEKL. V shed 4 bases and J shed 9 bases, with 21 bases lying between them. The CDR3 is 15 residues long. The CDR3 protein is CASSPDLGGWEPQYF. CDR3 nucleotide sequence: TGCGCCAGCAGCCCAGATCTTGGGGGCTGGGAGCCCCAGTACTTC.

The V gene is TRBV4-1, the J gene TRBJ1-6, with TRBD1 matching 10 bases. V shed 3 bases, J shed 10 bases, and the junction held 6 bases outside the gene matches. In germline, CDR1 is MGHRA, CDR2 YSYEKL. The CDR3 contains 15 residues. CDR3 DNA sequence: TGCGCCAGCAGCCACGCCGGGACAGGGGCATCACCCCTCCACTTT. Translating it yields CASSHAGTGASPLHF.

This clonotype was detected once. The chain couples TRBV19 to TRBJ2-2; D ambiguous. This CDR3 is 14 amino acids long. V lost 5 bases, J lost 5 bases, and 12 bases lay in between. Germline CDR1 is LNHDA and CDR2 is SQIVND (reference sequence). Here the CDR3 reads CASSLWERTGELFF. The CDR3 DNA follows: TGTGCCAGTAGTCTCTGGGAAAGGACCGGGGAGCTGTTTTTT. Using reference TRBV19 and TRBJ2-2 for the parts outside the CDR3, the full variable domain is DGGITQSPKYLFRKEGQNVTLSCEQNLNHDAMYWYRQDPGQGLRLIYYSQIVNDFQKGDIAEGYSVSREKKESFPLTVTSAQKNPTAFYLCASSLWERTGELFFGEGSRLTVL.

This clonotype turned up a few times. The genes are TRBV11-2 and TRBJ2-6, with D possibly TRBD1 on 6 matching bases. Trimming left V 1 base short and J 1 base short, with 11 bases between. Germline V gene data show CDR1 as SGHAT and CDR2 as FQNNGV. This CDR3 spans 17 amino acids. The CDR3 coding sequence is TGTGCCAGCAGCTTAGTGACAGGACTGTCTGGGGCCAACGTCCTGACTTTC. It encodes CASSLVTGLSGANVLTF.